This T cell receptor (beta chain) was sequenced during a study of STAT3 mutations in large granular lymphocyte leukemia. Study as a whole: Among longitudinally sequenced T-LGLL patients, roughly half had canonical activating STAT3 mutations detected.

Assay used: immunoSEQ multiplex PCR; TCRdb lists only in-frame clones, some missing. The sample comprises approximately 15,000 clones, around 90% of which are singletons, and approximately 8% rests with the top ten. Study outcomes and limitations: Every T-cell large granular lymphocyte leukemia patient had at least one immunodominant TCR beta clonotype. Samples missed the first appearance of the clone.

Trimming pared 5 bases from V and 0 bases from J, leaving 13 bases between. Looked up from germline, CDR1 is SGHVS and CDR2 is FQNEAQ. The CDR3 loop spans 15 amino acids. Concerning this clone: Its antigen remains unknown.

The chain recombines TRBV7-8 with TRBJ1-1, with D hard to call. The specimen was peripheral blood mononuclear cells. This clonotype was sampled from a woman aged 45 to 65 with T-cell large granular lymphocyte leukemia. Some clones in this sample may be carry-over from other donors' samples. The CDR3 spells CASSPLGPVNTEAFF. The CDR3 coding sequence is TGTGCCAGCAGCCCTCTCGGCCCAGTGAACACTGAAGCTTTCTTT. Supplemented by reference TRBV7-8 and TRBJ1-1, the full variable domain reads GAGVSQSPRYKVAKRGQDVALRCDPISGHVSLFWYQQALGQGPEFLTYFQNEAQLDKSGLPSDRFFAERPEGSVSTLKIQRTQQEDSAVYLCASSPLGPVNTEAFFGQGTRLTVV.